The next 2 T cell receptor beta chains were all read from a single sample in a study of vaccination effects on CD4 cells after COVID-19. Cells that had been cultured for nine to eleven days were the source of isolated CD4+ T cells. Vaccination of participants consisted of two doses of either the BNT162b2 or mRNA-1273 vaccine. The table came from immunoSEQ multiplex PCR; TCRdb's copy has only in-frame clones and leaves some out. This sample has 57,000 or so clones, with approximately 81% found just once. No antigens are known for them. Sequences were derived from CD4+ T cells from PBMCs cultured without peptide, sampled after COVID-19 vaccination. The receptors stem from a human donor who received a COVID-19 vaccine.

This clone showed up just a few times. V is TRBV25-1 and J is TRBJ2-1, with TRBD2 as a possible D gene (7 bases). The CDR3 covers 16 residues. Germline V CDR1 and CDR2: MGHDK, SYGVNS. Trimming took 6 bases from V and 4 from J, leaving 19 bases between them. In DNA form, the CDR3 reads TGTGCCAGCAGCCTTACACAGGGAGGGGTTTACAATGAGCAGTTCTTC. The encoded protein is CASSLTQGGVYNEQFF. Combining the CDR3 with reference TRBV25-1 and TRBJ2-1 gives the whole variable domain EADIYQTPRYLVIGTGKKITLECSQTMGHDKMYWYQQDPGMELHLIHYSYGVNSTEKGDLSSESTVSRIRTEHFPLTLESARPSHTSQYLCASSLTQGGVYNEQFFGPGTRLTVL.

This sequence joins TRBV6-1 and TRBJ2-3; 8 nucleotides align to TRBD2. In germline, CDR1 is MNHNS, CDR2 SASEGT. The junction had 14 bases not matched to a gene; V was cut back by 4 bases and J by 2 bases. The CDR3 consists of 18 residues. CDR3 DNA: TGTGCCAGCAGTGGCGGGAGGCCCATCCCACGGTACACAGATACGCAGTATTTT. Translated: CASSGGRPIPRYTDTQYF.